The TCR beta chain described here comes from a study of blood T cell repertoires in COVID-19. On the study more broadly: COVID-19 samples, acute and convalescent, were from the United States, Italy and Spain.

Authors' methods: Amplification from reference gene primers served as the basis for estimated nucleated cell counts. Profiled with immunoSEQ multiplex PCR; TCRdb holds only in-frame clones, not every one. V and J calls and clone size follow that table, whereas D and trimming were derived from the DNA. Of 200,000 to 250,000 clones listed, 80% to 85% were seen once; the top ten hold 8% to 9.5%. Per the germline V gene, CDR1 is MDHEN and CDR2 is SYDVKM. The CDR3 sequence is 14 residues long. V lost 6 bases and J lost 7, with 18 bases in between. The study recruited people aged roughly 18 to 100 years across about 25 US areas. Participants were placed into cohorts based on the clinical history they reported.

The sequenced material came from PBMCs or T cells enriched from blood (not recorded which). The V gene is TRBV28, the J gene TRBJ1-1; D may be TRBD1 (6 bases). This clonotype was sampled from a woman in her forties or fifties with acute COVID-19. The CDR3 loop is CASREYRTGIEAFF. CDR3 coding DNA: TGTGCCAGCAGGGAATACAGAACAGGGATTGAAGCTTTCTTT.